The text below deals with one T cell receptor beta chain. Its antigen is as yet unknown. Of the isolated RNA, all was reverse transcribed, and so the sequenced material was expressed TCRB transcripts. Libraries were prepared by immunoSEQ multiplex PCR; TCRdb keeps only in-frame clonotypes and omits some of them. The table shows 600,000 to 700,000 clones, with about an eighth occurring only once. This record belongs to a study of beta chain features in type 1 diabetes. Study overall: Age and gender were similar between patients and healthy donors, as were cell yields. Study-wide results and limits: Type 1 diabetes patients showed a moderate but significant shortening of TCRB CDR3s in all four CD4+ subsets. Patients showed naive, central memory and Treg TCRB repertoires that appeared more similar than those of healthy donors.

The V gene lost 2 bases and the J gene lost 10 bases, with 14 bases spanning the gap. This CDR3 is built from 12 residues. From germline, CDR1 is GTSNPN and CDR2 SVGIG (reference sequence). This chain uses TRBV30 with TRBJ1-1; D is uncertain. Sample: naive CD4+ T cells from blood. The receptor was derived from a man aged 18 to 30 with type 1 diabetes. DNA of the CDR3: TGTGCCTGGAGTTCCCTCGGAGGGATAGCTTTCTTT. Translation gives CAWSSLGGIAFF.